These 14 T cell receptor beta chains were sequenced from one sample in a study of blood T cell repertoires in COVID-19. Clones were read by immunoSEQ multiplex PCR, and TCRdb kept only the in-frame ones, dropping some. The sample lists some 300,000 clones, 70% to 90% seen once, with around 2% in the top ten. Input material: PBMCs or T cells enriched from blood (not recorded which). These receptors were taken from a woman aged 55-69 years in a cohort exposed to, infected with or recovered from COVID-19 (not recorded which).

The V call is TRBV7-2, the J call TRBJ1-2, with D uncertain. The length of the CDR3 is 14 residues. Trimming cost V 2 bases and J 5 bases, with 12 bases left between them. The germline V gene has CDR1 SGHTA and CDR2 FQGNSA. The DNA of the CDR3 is TGTGCCAGCAGCTTATCCCCCGGACTATATGGCTACACCTTC. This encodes CASSLSPGLYGYTF.

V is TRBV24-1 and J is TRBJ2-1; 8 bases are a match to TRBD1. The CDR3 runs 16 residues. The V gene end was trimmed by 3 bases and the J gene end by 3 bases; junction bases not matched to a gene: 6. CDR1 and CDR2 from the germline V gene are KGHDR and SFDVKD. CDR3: CATSDKPGQDYNEQFF. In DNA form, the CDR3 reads TGTGCCACCAGTGATAAACCGGGACAGGACTACAATGAGCAGTTCTTC.

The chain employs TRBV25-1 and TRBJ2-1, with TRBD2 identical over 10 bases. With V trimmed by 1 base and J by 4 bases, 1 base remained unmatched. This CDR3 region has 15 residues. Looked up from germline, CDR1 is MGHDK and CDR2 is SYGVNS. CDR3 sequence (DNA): TGTGCCAGCAGTGAATCTAGCGGGAGATACAATGAGCAGTTCTTC. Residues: CASSESSGRYNEQFF.

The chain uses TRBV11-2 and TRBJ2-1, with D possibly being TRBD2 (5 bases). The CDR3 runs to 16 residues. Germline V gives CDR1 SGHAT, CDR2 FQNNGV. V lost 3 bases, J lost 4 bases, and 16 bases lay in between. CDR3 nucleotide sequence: TGTGCCAGCAGCTTGTCAGTAGGGAGTGAATACAATGAGCAGTTCTTC. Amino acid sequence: CASSLSVGSEYNEQFF.

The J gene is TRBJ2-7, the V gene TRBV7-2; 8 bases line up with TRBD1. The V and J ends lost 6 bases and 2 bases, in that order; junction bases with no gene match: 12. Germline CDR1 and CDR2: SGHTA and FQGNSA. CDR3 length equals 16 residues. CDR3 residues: CASRQGALAQTYEQYF. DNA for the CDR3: TGTGCCAGCAGGCAGGGGGCATTGGCTCAGACCTACGAGCAGTACTTC.

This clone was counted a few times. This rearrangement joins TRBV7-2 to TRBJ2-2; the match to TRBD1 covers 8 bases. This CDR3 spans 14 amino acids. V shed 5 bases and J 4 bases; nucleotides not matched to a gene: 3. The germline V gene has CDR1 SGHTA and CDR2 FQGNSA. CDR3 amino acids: CASSQGAGTGELFF. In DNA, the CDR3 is TGTGCCAGCAGCCAGGGGGCGGGCACCGGGGAGCTGTTTTTT.

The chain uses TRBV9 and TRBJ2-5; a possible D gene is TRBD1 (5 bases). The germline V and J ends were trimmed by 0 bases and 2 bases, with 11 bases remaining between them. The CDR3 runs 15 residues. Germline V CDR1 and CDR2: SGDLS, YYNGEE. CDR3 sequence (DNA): TGTGCCAGCAGCGTAGGGACACATCGGCAAGAGACCCAGTACTTC. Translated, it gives CASSVGTHRQETQYF.

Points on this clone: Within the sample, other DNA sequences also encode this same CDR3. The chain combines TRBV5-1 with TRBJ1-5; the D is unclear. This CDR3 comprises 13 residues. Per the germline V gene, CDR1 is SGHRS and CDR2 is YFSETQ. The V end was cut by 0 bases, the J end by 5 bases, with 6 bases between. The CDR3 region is CASSLDRDQPQHF. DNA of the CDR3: TGCGCCAGCAGCTTGGACCGCGATCAGCCCCAGCATTTT.

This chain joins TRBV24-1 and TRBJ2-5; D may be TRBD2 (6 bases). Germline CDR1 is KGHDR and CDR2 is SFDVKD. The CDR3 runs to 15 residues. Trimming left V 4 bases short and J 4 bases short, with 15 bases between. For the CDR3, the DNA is TGTGCCACCAGTGACAAGGCCTTGGGGGGAGAGACCCAGTACTTC. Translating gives CATSDKALGGETQYF.

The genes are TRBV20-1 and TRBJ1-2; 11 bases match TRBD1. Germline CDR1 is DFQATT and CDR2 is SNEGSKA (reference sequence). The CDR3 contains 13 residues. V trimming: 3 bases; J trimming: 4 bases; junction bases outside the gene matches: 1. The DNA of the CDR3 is TGCAGTGCTAGTGGGACAGGGGGCTATGGCTACACCTTC. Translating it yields CSASGTGGYGYTF.

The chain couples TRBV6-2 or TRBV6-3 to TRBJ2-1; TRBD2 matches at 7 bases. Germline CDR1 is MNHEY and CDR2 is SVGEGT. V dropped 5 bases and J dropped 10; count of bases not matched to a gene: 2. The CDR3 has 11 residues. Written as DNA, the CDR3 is TGTGCCAGCAGTCGGCGGGAGGAGCAGTTCTTC. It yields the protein CASSRREEQFF.

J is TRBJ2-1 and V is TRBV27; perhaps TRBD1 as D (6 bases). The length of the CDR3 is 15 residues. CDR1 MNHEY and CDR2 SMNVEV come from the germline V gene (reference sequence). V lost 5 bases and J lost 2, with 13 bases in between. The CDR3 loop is CASSTLQGTYNEQFF. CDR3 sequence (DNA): TGTGCCAGCAGTACACTACAGGGTACCTACAATGAGCAGTTCTTC.

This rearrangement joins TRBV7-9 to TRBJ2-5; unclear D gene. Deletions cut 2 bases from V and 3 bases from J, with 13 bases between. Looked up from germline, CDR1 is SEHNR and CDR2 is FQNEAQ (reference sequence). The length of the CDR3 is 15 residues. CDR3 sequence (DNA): TGTGCCAGCAGCTTACTTTTAACACAAGAAGAGACCCAGTACTTC. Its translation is CASSLLLTQEETQYF.

This CDR3 reads CASSLNPQGARHEQYF. DNA for the CDR3: TGTGCCAGCAGCTTAAATCCCCAGGGGGCACGGCACGAGCAGTACTTC. The chain couples TRBV7-3 to TRBJ2-7, with 8 bases identical to TRBD1. V lost 1 base to trimming and J lost 5 bases; unmatched junction nucleotides: 10. CDR3 length equals 16 residues. Germline CDR1 is SGHTA and CDR2 is FQGTGA.